This is a list of T cell receptor beta chains from one sample in a study of blood T cell repertoires in COVID-19. Clones were sequenced by immunoSEQ multiplex PCR, and TCRdb holds only the in-frame ones, with some missing. The sample includes 210,000 or so clones, under 80% of them seen just once. The sample taken for sequencing was peripheral blood. The receptors derive from a man aged 45-65 years who had recovered from COVID-19. Both conserved end residues are part of each CDR3. Each record gives: D gene, clone size, J gene, V gene, CDR3 DNA, CDR3 protein. The D gene is left open where the match is weak. The size of a clone is reported for some rows only, either as once, few or many, or as a class for expanded clones.

D gene: .
clone size: few
J gene: TRBJ1-5
V gene: TRBV4-2
CDR3 DNA: TGTGCCAGCAGCCAAGATGGGGGCTTCAATCAGCCCCAGCATTTT
CDR3 protein: CASSQDGGFNQPQHF

D gene: TRBD2
clone size: .
J gene: TRBJ2-3
V gene: TRBV19
CDR3 DNA: TGTGCCAGTAATGCCCCTAGGGGAGCGGGAGTTGACGATACGCAGTATTTT
CDR3 protein: CASNAPRGAGVDDTQYF

D gene: TRBD2
clone size: few
J gene: TRBJ2-3
V gene: TRBV7-2
CDR3 DNA: TGTGCCAGCAGCTTCCTAAGCGGGGCGGGAGTAGGATATACGCAGTATTTT
CDR3 protein: CASSFLSGAGVGYTQYF

D gene: .
clone size: .
J gene: TRBJ2-1
V gene: TRBV6-5
CDR3 DNA: TGTGCCAGCAGTCTCCGCGGACTAGGGGGTGAGCAGTTCTTC
CDR3 protein: CASSLRGLGGEQFF

D gene: .
clone size: .
J gene: TRBJ2-7
V gene: TRBV29-1
CDR3 DNA: TGCAGCGTTACAGGGAATTCTTACGAGCAGTACTTC
CDR3 protein: CSVTGNSYEQYF

D gene: .
clone size: .
J gene: TRBJ1-4
V gene: TRBV29-1
CDR3 DNA: TGCAGCGGCCGCCGGGGGTCTAATGAAAAACTGTTTTTT
CDR3 protein: CSGRRGSNEKLFF

D gene: TRBD1
clone size: .
J gene: TRBJ2-7
V gene: TRBV28
CDR3 DNA: TGTGCCAGCAGCCGGCCCGGGACAGATTCTGACGAGCAGTACTTC
CDR3 protein: CASSRPGTDSDEQYF

D gene: .
clone size: .
J gene: TRBJ2-1
V gene: TRBV3-1/TRBV3-2
CDR3 DNA: TGTGCCAGCAGCCCTGCCTGGGGCATTAAAAATGAGCAGTTCTTC
CDR3 protein: CASSPAWGIKNEQFF

D gene: .
clone size: .
J gene: TRBJ2-7
V gene: TRBV7-2
CDR3 DNA: TGTGCCAGCAGCTTATATAGCTCCTACGAGCAGTACTTC
CDR3 protein: CASSLYSSYEQYF

D gene: TRBD2
clone size: .
J gene: TRBJ2-2
V gene: TRBV10-3
CDR3 DNA: TGTGCCATCTCTAGCGGGAGGAACACCGGGGAGCTGTTTTTT
CDR3 protein: CAISSGRNTGELFF

D gene: .
clone size: .
J gene: TRBJ2-2
V gene: TRBV7-6
CDR3 DNA: TGTGCCAGCAGCTTATCGCCGGAGTATACCGGGGAGCTGTTTTTT
CDR3 protein: CASSLSPEYTGELFF

D gene: .
clone size: .
J gene: TRBJ2-1
V gene: TRBV24-1
CDR3 DNA: TGTGCCACCAGTGATCACTTACAGGGGGGGAATGAGCAGTTCTTC
CDR3 protein: CATSDHLQGGNEQFF

D gene: TRBD1
clone size: .
J gene: TRBJ1-6
V gene: TRBV3-1/TRBV3-2
CDR3 DNA: TGTGCCAGCAGTCACCGGGACAGGGATTCACCCCTCCACTTT
CDR3 protein: CASSHRDRDSPLHF

D gene: TRBD2
clone size: .
J gene: TRBJ2-3
V gene: TRBV3-1/TRBV3-2
CDR3 DNA: TGTGCCAGCAGCCAGGTCCGGTCGGGACTAGCCTCCCAACAGGATACGCAGTATTTT
CDR3 protein: CASSQVRSGLASQQDTQYF

D gene: .
clone size: .
J gene: TRBJ2-1
V gene: TRBV19
CDR3 DNA: TGTGCCAGTAGCCCAGGGGTTGGAAGCGACAATGAGCAGTTCTTC
CDR3 protein: CASSPGVGSDNEQFF

D gene: TRBD1
clone size: .
J gene: TRBJ1-1
V gene: TRBV12-5
CDR3 DNA: TGTGCTAGTGGTTTGGGACAGGGGTTATTTGCTGAAGCTTTCTTT
CDR3 protein: CASGLGQGLFAEAFF

D gene: .
clone size: .
J gene: TRBJ2-1
V gene: TRBV7-2
CDR3 DNA: TGTGCCAGCAGCTTAGTTGGGGGGTTCTCCTACAATGAGCAGTTCTTC
CDR3 protein: CASSLVGGFSYNEQFF

D gene: .
clone size: .
J gene: TRBJ2-2
V gene: TRBV3-1/TRBV3-2
CDR3 DNA: TGTGCCAGCAGCCTGGCTGGGGAGCTGTTTTTT
CDR3 protein: CASSLAGELFF

D gene: TRBD2
clone size: .
J gene: TRBJ2-5
V gene: TRBV19
CDR3 DNA: TGTGCCAGTAGCCTTACTAGCGACCAAGAGACCCAGTACTTC
CDR3 protein: CASSLTSDQETQYF

D gene: TRBD1
clone size: .
J gene: TRBJ2-1
V gene: TRBV27
CDR3 DNA: TGTGCCAGCAGTCTAAGGAGCGGGACAGGGGGCTCCTACAATGAGCAGTTCTTC
CDR3 protein: CASSLRSGTGGSYNEQFF

D gene: TRBD1
clone size: .
J gene: TRBJ2-5
V gene: TRBV3-1/TRBV3-2
CDR3 DNA: TGTGCCAGCAGCGGGACAGGCGGGACTCATCAAGAGACCCAGTACTTC
CDR3 protein: CASSGTGGTHQETQYF

D gene: TRBD1
clone size: .
J gene: TRBJ2-7
V gene: TRBV19
CDR3 DNA: TGTGCCAGTAGTAGACAGGGAGTACGAAGCGAGCAGTACTTC
CDR3 protein: CASSRQGVRSEQYF

D gene: .
clone size: .
J gene: TRBJ1-5
V gene: TRBV19
CDR3 DNA: TGTGCCAGTAGTATTTCAGGGAAAGATCAGCCCCAGCATTTT
CDR3 protein: CASSISGKDQPQHF